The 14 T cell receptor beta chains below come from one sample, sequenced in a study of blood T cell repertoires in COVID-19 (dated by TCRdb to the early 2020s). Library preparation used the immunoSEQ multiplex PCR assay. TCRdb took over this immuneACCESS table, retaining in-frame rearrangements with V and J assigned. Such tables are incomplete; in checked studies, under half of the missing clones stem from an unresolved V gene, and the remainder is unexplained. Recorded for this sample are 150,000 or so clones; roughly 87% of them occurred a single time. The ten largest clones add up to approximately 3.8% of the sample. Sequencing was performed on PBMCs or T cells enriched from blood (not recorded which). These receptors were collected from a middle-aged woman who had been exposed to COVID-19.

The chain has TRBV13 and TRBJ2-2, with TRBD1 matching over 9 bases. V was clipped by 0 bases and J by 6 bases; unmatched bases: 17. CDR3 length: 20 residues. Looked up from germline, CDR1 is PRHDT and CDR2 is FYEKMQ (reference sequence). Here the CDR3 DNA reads TGTGCCAGCAGCTTAGGGGCCTACCGGGACAGGGAATGGGCGCCCGGGGAGCTGTTTTTT. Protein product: CASSLGAYRDREWAPGELFF.

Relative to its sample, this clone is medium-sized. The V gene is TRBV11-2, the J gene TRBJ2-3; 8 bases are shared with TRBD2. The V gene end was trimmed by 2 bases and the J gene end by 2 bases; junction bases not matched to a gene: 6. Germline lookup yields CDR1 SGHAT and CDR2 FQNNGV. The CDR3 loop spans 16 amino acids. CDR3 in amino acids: CASSLQTSVHTDTQYF. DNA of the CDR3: TGTGCCAGCAGCTTACAGACTAGCGTCCACACAGATACGCAGTATTTT.

CDR3 residues: CASSHMKRGGQETQYF. Written as DNA, the CDR3 is TGTGCCAGCAGCCATATGAAGCGGGGGGGGCAAGAGACCCAGTACTTC. The rearrangement joins TRBV3-1 (or the pseudogene TRBV3-2) to TRBJ2-5; TRBD2 matches 10 bases. Germline values: CDR1 LGHDT, CDR2 YNNKEL (reference sequence). The V segment lost 3 bases and the J segment 2 bases; nucleotides outside the gene matches: 6. The CDR3 spans 16 residues.

This CDR3 is CASSGRTAVSYEQYF. CDR3 nucleotides: TGTGCCAGCAGCGGAAGGACAGCTGTATCCTACGAGCAGTACTTC. The gene calls are TRBV11-2 and TRBJ2-7; D may be TRBD1 (6 bases). Germline loops: CDR1 SGHAT, CDR2 FQNNGV. CDR3 length: 15 residues. Trimming took 5 bases from V and 1 from J, leaving 15 bases between them.

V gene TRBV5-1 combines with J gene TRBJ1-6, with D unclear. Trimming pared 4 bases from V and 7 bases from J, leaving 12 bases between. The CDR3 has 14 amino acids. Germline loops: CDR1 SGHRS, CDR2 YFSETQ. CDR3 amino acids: CASSPGGGNSPLHF. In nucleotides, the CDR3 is TGCGCCAGCAGCCCGGGTGGAGGGAATTCACCCCTCCACTTT. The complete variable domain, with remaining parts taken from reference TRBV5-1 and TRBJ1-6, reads KAGVTQTPRYLIKTRGQQVTLSCSPISGHRSVSWYQQTPGQGLQFLFEYFSETQRNKGNFPGRFSGRQFSNSRSEMNVSTLELGDSALYLCASSPGGGNSPLHFGNGTRLTVT.

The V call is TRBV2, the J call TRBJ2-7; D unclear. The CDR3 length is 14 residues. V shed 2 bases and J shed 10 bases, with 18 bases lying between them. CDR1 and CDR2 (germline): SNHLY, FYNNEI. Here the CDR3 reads CASSESPPRVFQYF. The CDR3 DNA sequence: TGTGCCAGCAGTGAATCCCCCCCCCGCGTTTTTCAGTACTTC. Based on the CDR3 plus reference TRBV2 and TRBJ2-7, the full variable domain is EPEVTQTPSHQVTQMGQEVILRCVPISNHLYFYWYRQILGQKVEFLVSFYNNEISEKSEIFDDQFSVERPDGSNFTLKIRSTKLEDSAMYFCASSESPPRVFQYFGPGTRLTVT.

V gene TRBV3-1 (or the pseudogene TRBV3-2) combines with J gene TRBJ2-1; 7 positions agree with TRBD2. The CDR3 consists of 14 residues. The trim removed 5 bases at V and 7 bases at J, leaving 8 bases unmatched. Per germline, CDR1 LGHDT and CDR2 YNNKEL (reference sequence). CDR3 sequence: CASSGSGLGNEQFF. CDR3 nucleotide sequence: TGTGCCAGCAGCGGTAGCGGGTTAGGTAATGAGCAGTTCTTC.

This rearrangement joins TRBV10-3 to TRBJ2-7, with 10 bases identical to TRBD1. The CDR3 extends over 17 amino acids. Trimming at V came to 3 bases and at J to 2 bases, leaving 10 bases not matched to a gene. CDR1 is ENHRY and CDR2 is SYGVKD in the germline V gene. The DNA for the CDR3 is TGTGCCATCAGTGACCCTATGGGACAGGGGTTCACCTACGAGCAGTACTTC. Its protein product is CAISDPMGQGFTYEQYF.

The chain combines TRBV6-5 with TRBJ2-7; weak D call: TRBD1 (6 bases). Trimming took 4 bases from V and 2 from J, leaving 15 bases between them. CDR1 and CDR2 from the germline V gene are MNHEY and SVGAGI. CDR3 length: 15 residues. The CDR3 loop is CASSSPTGSPYEQYF. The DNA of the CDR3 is TGTGCCAGCAGTTCGCCCACAGGGAGCCCCTACGAGCAGTACTTC.

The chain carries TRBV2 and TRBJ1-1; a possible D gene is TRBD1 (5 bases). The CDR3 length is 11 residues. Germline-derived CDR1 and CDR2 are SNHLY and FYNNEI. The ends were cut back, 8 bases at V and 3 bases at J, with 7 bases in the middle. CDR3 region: CASGGDTEAFF. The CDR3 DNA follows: TGTGCCAGCGGAGGGGACACTGAAGCTTTCTTT.

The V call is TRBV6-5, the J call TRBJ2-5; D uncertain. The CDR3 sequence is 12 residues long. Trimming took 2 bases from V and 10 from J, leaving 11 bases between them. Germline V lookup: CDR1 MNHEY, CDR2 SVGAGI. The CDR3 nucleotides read TGTGCCAGCAGTTACAGGCAGCAGGTCCAGTACTTC. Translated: CASSYRQQVQYF.

The CDR3 reads CASSYPDSVNTGELFF. The CDR3 coding sequence is TGTGCCAGCAGTTACCCCGACAGTGTGAACACCGGGGAGCTGTTTTTT. This chain joins TRBV6-2 or TRBV6-3 and TRBJ2-2; possible D gene TRBD1, 5 bases. V lost 2 bases and J lost 1, with 11 bases in between. Germline V CDR1 and CDR2: MNHEY, SVGEGT. The length of the CDR3 is 16 residues.

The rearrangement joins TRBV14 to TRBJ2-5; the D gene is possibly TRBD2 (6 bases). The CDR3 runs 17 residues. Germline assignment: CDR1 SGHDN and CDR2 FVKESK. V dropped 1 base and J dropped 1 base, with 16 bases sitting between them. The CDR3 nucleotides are TGTGCCAGCAGCCAAGCAACCGGGGGAACAGCCCAAGAGACCCAGTACTTC. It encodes CASSQATGGTAQETQYF.

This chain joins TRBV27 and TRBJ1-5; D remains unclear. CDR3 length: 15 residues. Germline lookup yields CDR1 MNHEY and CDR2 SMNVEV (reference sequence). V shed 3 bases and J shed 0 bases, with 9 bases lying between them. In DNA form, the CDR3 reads TGTGCCAGCAGTTTCAGCGACCCTAGCAATCAGCCCCAGCATTTT. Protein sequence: CASSFSDPSNQPQHF.